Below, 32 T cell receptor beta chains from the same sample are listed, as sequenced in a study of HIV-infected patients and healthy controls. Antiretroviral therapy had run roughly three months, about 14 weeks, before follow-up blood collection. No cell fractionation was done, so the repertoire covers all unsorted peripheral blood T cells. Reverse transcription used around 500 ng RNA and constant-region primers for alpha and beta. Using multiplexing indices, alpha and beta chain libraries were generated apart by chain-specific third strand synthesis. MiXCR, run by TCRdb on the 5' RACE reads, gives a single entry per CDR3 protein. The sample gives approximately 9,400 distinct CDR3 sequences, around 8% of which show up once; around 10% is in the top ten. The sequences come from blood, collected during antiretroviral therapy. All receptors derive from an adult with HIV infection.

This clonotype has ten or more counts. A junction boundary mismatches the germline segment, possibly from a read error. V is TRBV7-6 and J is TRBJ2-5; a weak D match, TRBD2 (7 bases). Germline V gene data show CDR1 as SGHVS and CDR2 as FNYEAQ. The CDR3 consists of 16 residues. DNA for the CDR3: TGTGCCAGCAGTTTAGAGGGGGGGGAGTACCAAGAGACCCAGTACTTC. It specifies CASSLEGGEYQETQYF.

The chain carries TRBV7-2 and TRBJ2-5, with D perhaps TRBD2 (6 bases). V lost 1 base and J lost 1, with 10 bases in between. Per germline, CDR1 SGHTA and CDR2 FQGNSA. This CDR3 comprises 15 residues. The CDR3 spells CASSLVSGGQETQYF. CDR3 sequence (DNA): TGTGCCAGCAGCTTAGTCTCCGGGGGCCAAGAGACCCAGTACTTC.

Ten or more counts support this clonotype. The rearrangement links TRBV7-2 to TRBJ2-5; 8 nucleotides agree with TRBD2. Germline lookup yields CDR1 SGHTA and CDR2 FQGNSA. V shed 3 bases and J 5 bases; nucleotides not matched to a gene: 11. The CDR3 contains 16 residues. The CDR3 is CASSFWSGGPYETQYF. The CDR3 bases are TGTGCCAGCAGCTTTTGGTCGGGAGGGCCGTATGAGACCCAGTACTTC.

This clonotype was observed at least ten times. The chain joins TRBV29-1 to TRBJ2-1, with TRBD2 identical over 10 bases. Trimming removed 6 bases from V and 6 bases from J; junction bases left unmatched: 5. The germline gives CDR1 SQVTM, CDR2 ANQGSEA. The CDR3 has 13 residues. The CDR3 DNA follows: TGCAGCGTCCCTAGCGGGAGAAGCAATGAGCAGTTCTTC. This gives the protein CSVPSGRSNEQFF.

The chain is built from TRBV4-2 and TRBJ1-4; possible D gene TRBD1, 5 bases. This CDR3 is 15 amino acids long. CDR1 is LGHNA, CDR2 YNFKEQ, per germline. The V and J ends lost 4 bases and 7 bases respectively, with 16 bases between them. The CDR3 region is CASSLSATEAEKLFF. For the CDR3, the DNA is TGTGCCAGCAGCCTGTCAGCGACAGAGGCTGAAAAACTGTTTTTT.

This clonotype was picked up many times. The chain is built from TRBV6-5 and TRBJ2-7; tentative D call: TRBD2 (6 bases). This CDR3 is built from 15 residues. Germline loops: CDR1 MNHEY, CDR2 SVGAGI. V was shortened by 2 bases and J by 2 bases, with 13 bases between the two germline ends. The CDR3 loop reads CASSYGFGGAYEQYF. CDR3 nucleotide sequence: TGTGCCAGCAGTTACGGGTTCGGGGGAGCCTACGAGCAGTACTTC.

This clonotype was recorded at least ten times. This CDR3 reads CASGDYEQYF. The CDR3 bases are TGTGCCAGCGGGGACTACGAGCAGTACTTC. The chain carries TRBV7-9 and TRBJ2-7; D unresolved. V lost 8 bases, J lost 3 bases, and 5 bases lay in between. Germline CDR1 and CDR2: SEHNR and FQNEAQ (reference sequence). The CDR3 is 10 amino acids.

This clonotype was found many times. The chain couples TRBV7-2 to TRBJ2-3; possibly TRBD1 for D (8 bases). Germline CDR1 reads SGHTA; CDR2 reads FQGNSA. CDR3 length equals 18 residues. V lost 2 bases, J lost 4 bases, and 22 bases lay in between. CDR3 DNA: TGTGCCAGCAGCTTAAAAGGGGGGGGGCAGGGGGCATCAGATACGCAGTATTTT. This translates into CASSLKGGGQGASDTQYF.

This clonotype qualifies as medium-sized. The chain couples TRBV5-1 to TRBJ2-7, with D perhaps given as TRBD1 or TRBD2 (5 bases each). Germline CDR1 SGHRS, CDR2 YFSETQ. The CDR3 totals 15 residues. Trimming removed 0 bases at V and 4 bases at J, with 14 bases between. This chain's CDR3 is CASSLVGESGYEQYF. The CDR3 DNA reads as TGCGCCAGCAGCTTGGTGGGGGAGTCAGGTTACGAGCAGTACTTC.

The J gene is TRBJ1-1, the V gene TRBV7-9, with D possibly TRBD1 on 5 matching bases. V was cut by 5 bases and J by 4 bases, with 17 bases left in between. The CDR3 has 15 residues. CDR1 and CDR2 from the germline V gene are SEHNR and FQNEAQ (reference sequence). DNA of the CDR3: TGTGCCAGCAGCCTCCGGAGGGGAGTGGGCACTGAAGCTTTCTTT. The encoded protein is CASSLRRGVGTEAFF.

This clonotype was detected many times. CDR3 bases: TGTGCCAGCAGCTTTTTAGGGCGGGAAGGCTATGGCTACACCTTC. This codes for CASSFLGREGYGYTF. V usage is TRBV5-5 and J usage is TRBJ1-2; D call uncertain. The CDR3 extends over 15 amino acids. Germline values: CDR1 SGHKS, CDR2 YYEKEE (reference sequence). V dropped 2 bases and J dropped 4 bases, with 15 bases sitting between them.

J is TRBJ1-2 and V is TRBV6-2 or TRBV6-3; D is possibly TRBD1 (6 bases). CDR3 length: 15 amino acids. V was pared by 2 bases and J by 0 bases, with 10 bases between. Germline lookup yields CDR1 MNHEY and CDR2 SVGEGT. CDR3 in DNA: TGTGCCAGCAGTTACGTAGGGACATCTAACTATGGCTACACCTTC. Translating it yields CASSYVGTSNYGYTF.

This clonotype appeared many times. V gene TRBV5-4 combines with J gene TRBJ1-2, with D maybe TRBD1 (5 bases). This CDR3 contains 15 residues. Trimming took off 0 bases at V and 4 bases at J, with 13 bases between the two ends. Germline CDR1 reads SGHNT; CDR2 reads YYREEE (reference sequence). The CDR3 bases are TGTGCCAGCAGCTTGGTCCGAGAGGGGCCCTATGGCTACACCTTC. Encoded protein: CASSLVREGPYGYTF. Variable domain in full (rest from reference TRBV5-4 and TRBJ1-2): ETGVTQSPTHLIKTRGQQVTLRCSSQSGHNTVSWYQQALGQGPQFIFQYYREEENGRGNFPPRFSGLQFPNYSSELNVNALELDDSALYLCASSLVREGPYGYTFGSGTRLTVV.

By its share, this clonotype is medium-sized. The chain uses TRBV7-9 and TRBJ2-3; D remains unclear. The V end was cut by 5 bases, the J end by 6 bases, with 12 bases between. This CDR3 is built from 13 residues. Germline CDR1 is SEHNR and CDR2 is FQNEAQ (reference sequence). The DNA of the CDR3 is TGTGCCAGCAGCCCTCTCCTTCCGGATACGCAGTATTTT. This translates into CASSPLLPDTQYF.

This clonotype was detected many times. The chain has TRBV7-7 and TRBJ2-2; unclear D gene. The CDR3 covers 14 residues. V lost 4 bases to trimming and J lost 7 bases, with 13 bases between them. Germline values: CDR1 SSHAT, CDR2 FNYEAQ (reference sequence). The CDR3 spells CASSSRLDGGELFF. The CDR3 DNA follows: TGTGCCAGCAGCTCCCGCCTCGACGGCGGGGAGCTGTTTTTT. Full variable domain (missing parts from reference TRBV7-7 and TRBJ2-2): GAGVSQSPRYKVTKRGQDVTLRCDPISSHATLYWYQQALGQGPEFLTYFNYEAQPDKSGLPSDRFSAERPEGSISTLTIQRTEQRDSAMYRCASSSRLDGGELFFGEGSRLTVL.

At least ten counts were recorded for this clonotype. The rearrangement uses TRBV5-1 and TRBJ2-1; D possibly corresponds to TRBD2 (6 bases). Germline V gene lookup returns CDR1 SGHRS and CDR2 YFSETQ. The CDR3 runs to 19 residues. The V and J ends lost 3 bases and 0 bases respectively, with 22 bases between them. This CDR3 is CASSSGPYRTEGSYNEQFF. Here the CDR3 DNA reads TGCGCCAGCAGCTCGGGCCCCTACAGGACGGAGGGCTCCTACAATGAGCAGTTCTTC.

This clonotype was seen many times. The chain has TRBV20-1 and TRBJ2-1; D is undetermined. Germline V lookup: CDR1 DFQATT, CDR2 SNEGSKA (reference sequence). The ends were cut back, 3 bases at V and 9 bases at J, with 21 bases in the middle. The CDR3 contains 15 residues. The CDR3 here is CSASGGWRFIGEQFF. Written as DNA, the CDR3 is TGCAGTGCTAGTGGTGGATGGCGGTTTATAGGTGAGCAGTTCTTC.

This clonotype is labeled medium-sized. CDR3 sequence reads: CASSLGGMGLRQPQHF. The CDR3 DNA is TGTGCCAGCAGTTTAGGGGGAATGGGTCTCAGACAGCCCCAGCATTTT. This chain connects TRBV28 to TRBJ1-5, with D possibly being TRBD1 (5 bases). Germline lookup yields CDR1 MDHEN and CDR2 SYDVKM. The CDR3 spans 16 residues. V was trimmed by 2 bases and J by 7 bases, leaving 18 bases between them.

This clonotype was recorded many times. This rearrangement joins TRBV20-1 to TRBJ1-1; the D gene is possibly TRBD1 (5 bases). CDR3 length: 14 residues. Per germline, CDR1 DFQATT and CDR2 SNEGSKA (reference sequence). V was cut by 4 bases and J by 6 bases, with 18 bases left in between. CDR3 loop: CSAKTGLQASEAFF. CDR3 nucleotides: TGCAGTGCTAAAACCGGACTACAGGCCTCTGAAGCTTTCTTT.

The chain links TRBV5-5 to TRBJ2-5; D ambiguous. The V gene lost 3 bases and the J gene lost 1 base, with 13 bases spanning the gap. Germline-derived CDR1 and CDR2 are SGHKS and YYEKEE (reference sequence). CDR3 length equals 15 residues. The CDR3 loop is CASSSTRRTQETQYF. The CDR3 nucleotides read TGTGCCAGCAGCTCGACCCGACGGACCCAAGAGACCCAGTACTTC.

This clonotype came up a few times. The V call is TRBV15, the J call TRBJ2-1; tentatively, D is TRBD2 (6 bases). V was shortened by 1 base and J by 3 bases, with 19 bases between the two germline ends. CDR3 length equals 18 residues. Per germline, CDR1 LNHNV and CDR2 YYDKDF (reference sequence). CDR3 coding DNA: TGTGCCACCAGCAGAGGTGTACCAGCCGGAGGGAACTACAATGAGCAGTTCTTC. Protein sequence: CATSRGVPAGGNYNEQFF.

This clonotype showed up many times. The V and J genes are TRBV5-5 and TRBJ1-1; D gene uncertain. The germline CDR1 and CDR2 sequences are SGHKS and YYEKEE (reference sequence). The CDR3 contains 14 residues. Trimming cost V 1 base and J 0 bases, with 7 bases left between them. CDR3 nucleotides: TGTGCCAGCAGCTTGAACGTCTTGAACACTGAAGCTTTCTTT. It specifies CASSLNVLNTEAFF.

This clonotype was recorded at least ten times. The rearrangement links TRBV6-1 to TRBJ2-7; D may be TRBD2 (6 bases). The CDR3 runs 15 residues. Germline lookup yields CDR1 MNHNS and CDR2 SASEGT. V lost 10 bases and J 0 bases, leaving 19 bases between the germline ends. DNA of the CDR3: TGTGCCACCCTAGGCCAGCGGGCTATCTCCTACGAGCAGTACTTC. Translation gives CATLGQRAISYEQYF.

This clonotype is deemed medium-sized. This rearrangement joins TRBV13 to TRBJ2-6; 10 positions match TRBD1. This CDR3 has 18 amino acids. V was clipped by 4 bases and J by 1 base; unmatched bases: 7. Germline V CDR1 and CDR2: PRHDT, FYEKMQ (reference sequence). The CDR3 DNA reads TGTGCCAGCAGCTGGGGGACAGGGGCCCAGTCTGGGGCCAACGTCCTGACTTTC. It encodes CASSWGTGAQSGANVLTF. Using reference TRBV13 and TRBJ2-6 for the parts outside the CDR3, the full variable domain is AAGVIQSPRHLIKEKRETATLKCYPIPRHDTVYWYQQGPGQDPQFLISFYEKMQSDKGSIPDRFSAQQFSDYHSELNMSSLELGDSALYFCASSWGTGAQSGANVLTFGAGSRLTVL.

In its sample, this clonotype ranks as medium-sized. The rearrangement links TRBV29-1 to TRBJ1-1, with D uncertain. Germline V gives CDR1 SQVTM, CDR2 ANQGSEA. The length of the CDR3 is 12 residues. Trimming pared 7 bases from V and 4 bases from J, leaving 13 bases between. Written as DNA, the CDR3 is TGCAGCGCCCCAGGATTGAGCACTGAAGCTTTCTTT. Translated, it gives CSAPGLSTEAFF.

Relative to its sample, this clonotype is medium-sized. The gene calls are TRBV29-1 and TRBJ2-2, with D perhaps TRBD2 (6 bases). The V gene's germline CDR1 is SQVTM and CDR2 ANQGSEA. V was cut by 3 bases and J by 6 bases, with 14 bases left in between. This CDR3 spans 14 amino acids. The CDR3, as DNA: TGCAGCGTTGACGACGCCCGCGGGGCCGGGGAGCTGTTTTTT. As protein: CSVDDARGAGELFF.

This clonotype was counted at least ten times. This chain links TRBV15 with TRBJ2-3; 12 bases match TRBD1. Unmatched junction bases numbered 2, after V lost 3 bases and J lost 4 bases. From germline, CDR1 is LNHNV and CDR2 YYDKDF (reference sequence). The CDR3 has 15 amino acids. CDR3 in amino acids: CATSRGQGAADTQYF. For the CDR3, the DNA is TGTGCCACCAGCAGGGGACAGGGGGCTGCAGATACGCAGTATTTT.

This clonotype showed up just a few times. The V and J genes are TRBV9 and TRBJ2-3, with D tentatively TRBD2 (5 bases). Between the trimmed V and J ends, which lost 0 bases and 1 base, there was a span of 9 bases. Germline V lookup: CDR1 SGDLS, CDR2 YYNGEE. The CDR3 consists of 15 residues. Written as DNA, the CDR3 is TGTGCCAGCAGCGTAGCTAGCACCCGCACAGATACGCAGTATTTT. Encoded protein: CASSVASTRTDTQYF.

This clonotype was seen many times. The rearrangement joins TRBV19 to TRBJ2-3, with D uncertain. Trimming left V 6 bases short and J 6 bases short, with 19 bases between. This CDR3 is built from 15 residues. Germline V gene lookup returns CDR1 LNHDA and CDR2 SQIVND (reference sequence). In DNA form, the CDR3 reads TGTGCCAGTAGCCCCTATAGGAGCTCAATCGATACGCAGTATTTT. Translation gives CASSPYRSSIDTQYF.

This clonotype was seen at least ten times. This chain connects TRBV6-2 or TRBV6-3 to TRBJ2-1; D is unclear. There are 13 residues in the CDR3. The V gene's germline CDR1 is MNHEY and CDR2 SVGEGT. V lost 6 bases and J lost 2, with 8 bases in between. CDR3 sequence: CASSLSPYNEQFF. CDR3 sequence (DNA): TGTGCCAGCAGCCTCTCGCCCTACAATGAGCAGTTCTTC.

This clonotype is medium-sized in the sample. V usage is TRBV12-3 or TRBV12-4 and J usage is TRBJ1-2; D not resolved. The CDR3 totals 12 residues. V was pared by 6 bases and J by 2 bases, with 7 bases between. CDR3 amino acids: CASSKGNYGYTF. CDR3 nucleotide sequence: TGTGCCAGCAGCAAGGGAAACTATGGCTACACCTTC.

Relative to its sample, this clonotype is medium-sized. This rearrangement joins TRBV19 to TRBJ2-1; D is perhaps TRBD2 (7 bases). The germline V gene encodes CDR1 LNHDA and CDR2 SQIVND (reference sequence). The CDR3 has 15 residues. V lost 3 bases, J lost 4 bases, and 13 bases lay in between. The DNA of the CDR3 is TGTGCCAGTAGTATGGGGGCTAGCGGTTACAATGAGCAGTTCTTC. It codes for CASSMGASGYNEQFF.